A selection of T cell receptor beta chains follows, all from one sample in a study of blood T cells in healthy people across ages. Each CDR3 protein is one row after TCRdb ran MiXCR on the 5' RACE reads. This table holds 800,000 to 1,000,000 distinct CDR3 sequences, 48% found once. Sample: blood. The receptors come from a man younger than 45 in good health. Each CDR3 is given with its conserved first and last residue. Each record gives: CDR3 DNA, CDR3 protein, J gene, D gene, V gene, clone size. A D gene is named only where the DNA matches it firmly. Clone size, where shown, is once, few, many, or a class for clones that have expanded.

TGCAGTGCTAGAGTCCCGACAGGGACGAGCACCGGGGAGCTGTTTTTT | CSARVPTGTSTGELFF | TRBJ2-2 | TRBD1 | TRBV20-1 | NA
TGTGCCAGCAGTGATGTGGGACAGGGAGACTACGAGCAGTACTTC | CASSDVGQGDYEQYF | TRBJ2-7 | TRBD1 | TRBV6-1 | NA
TGTGCCAGCGGGGGTCGGGGGCCCTCTAGCACAGATACGCAGTATTTT | CASGGRGPSSTDTQYF | TRBJ2-3 | NA | TRBV27 | many
TGTGCCAGCAGCCAAGACGGAGGGGACCTGGGCAAGACCCAGTACTTC | CASSQDGGDLGKTQYF | TRBJ2-5 | NA | TRBV3-1 | NA
TGTGCCAGCAGCTTCTGGTCCGGCGCCGGGGATGAAAAACTGTTTTTT | CASSFWSGAGDEKLFF | TRBJ1-4 | NA | TRBV7-9 | NA
TGCAGCGTTGATATAGGTTTGGCAGATACGCAGTATTTT | CSVDIGLADTQYF | TRBJ2-3 | NA | TRBV29-1 | few
TGTGCCAGCAGTTGGGACTTCCAAGAGACCCAGTACTTC | CASSWDFQETQYF | TRBJ2-5 | NA | TRBV12-3/TRBV12-4 | NA
TGTGCCAGCAGCATACAGGGAAGCTCCTACAATGAGCAGTTCTTC | CASSIQGSSYNEQFF | TRBJ2-1 | NA | TRBV7-3 | NA
TGCAGCGTTTCCCCACAGTCCTACGAGCAGTACTTC | CSVSPQSYEQYF | TRBJ2-7 | NA | TRBV29-1 | few
TGCGCCAGCAGCCAAGTAACATGGGGCAGGGGGTACAATGAGCAGTTCTTC | CASSQVTWGRGYNEQFF | TRBJ2-1 | TRBD1 | TRBV4-3 | NA
TGTGCCAGCAGCTTCGTAGTAGGGGGGGGCTACGAGCAGTACTTC | CASSFVVGGGYEQYF | TRBJ2-7 | NA | TRBV5-6 | many
TGTGCCAGCTCACCAGCCAGGTTAGATGGCTACACCTTC | CASSPARLDGYTF | TRBJ1-2 | NA | TRBV18 | few
TGTGCCATCCTTCCCGACAGCCTCTATGGCTACACCTTC | CAILPDSLYGYTF | TRBJ1-2 | NA | TRBV10-3 | NA
TGCGCCAGCAGCTTGGTCGGACAGGGGAGCGGCTACACCTTC | CASSLVGQGSGYTF | TRBJ1-2 | TRBD1 | TRBV5-1 | NA
TGTGCCAGCAGTGGAATAGCGGGGGCCCTTCGCACAGATACGCAGTATTTT | CASSGIAGALRTDTQYF | TRBJ2-3 | TRBD2 | TRBV25-1 | few
TGTGCCAGCAGCTTATTCGGGTCCCACGATGAGCAGTTCTTC | CASSLFGSHDEQFF | TRBJ2-1 | NA | TRBV7-2 | NA
TGCAGTGTCCAGACAGGGGCGATGTCCTACGAGCAGTACTTC | CSVQTGAMSYEQYF | TRBJ2-7 | TRBD1 | TRBV20-1 | few
TGTGCCAGCAGTGCCCGAGCTTCAAACCTCGAGCAGTACTTC | CASSARASNLEQYF | TRBJ2-7 | NA | TRBV12-3/TRBV12-4 | NA
TGTGCCAGCAGATTTCTAGCGGGGGGCTACAATGAGCAGTTCTTC | CASRFLAGGYNEQFF | TRBJ2-1 | TRBD2 | TRBV2 | NA
TGCCCACTCCACCAAGGCTCTGGGGCCAACGTCCTGACTTTC | CPLHQGSGANVLTF | TRBJ2-6 | NA | TRBV5-1 | NA
TGTGCCAGCAGCCAAGCTAGCGGGGGTGATACGCAGTATTTT | CASSQASGGDTQYF | TRBJ2-3 | TRBD2 | TRBV3-1 | NA
TGTGCCAGCAGTTTTGTAGGGAATAGCAATCAGCCCCAGCATTTT | CASSFVGNSNQPQHF | TRBJ1-5 | NA | TRBV27 | NA
TGTGCTAGCAGCTTGGAGCAGGGAACCTACAATGAGCAGTTCTTC | CASSLEQGTYNEQFF | TRBJ2-1 | NA | TRBV5-4 | few
TGTGCCAGCAGCGGCTGGGACAGGTTCACAGATACGCAGTATTTT | CASSGWDRFTDTQYF | TRBJ2-3 | TRBD1 | TRBV3-1 | NA
TGCAGTGCTACCTGGGACAGACTCTATGAGCAGTACTTC | CSATWDRLYEQYF | TRBJ2-7 | TRBD1 | TRBV20-1 | NA
TGTGCCAGCAGCCCTGGCGGGACCATCCGCACAGATACGCAGTATTTT | CASSPGGTIRTDTQYF | TRBJ2-3 | NA | TRBV14 | NA
TGTGCCAGCAGCTTAGGTCTAATGGGACAGGCCAGCTACGAGCAGTACTTC | CASSLGLMGQASYEQYF | TRBJ2-7 | TRBD1 | TRBV7-9 | few
TGTGCCAGCAGTGGGCAGGGAACTAGCACAGATACGCAGTATTTT | CASSGQGTSTDTQYF | TRBJ2-3 | NA | TRBV6-1 | few
TGTGCCAGCAGCCACGGCCAAATGTCGGAGACCCAGTACTTC | CASSHGQMSETQYF | TRBJ2-5 | NA | TRBV3-1 | NA
TGTGCCAGCGGCCAGGTTAACTATGGCTACACCTTC | CASGQVNYGYTF | TRBJ1-2 | NA | TRBV28 | NA
TGCAGCGTTGAAGATTGGGAGGCAGCTAACTATGGCTACACCTTC | CSVEDWEAANYGYTF | TRBJ1-2 | NA | TRBV29-1 | NA
TGCGCCAGCAGTCTAACTTCGGGACGCGAATTAGCTTTCTTT | CASSLTSGRELAFF | TRBJ1-1 | NA | TRBV4-3 | NA
TGTGCCAGCAGGTGGGAGGGAACCTACAATGAGCAGTTCTTC | CASRWEGTYNEQFF | TRBJ2-1 | TRBD2 | TRBV6-6 | NA
TGTGCCAGCAGCCTCTGGGACAGGGCCCACGAGCAGTACTTC | CASSLWDRAHEQYF | TRBJ2-7 | TRBD1 | TRBV28 | NA
TGTGCCAGCAGCGTAGGGACAGCTGAAAGCAATCAGCCCCAGCATTTT | CASSVGTAESNQPQHF | TRBJ1-5 | TRBD1 | TRBV7-2 | NA
TGTGCCAGCAGCTGGACAGGCCACTCCTACGAGCAGTACTTC | CASSWTGHSYEQYF | TRBJ2-7 | TRBD1 | TRBV13 | NA
TGTGCCAGTTTATATCGGCAGGGAGACTATGGCTACACCTTC | CASLYRQGDYGYTF | TRBJ1-2 | NA | TRBV6-5 | NA
TGTGCCACCAGCAGAGATTTACCTAGCGGGGGGGCTGAGCAGTTCTTC | CATSRDLPSGGAEQFF | TRBJ2-1 | TRBD2 | TRBV15 | few
TGCAGTGCTAGAGATCGACTAGCAAGGAATGAGCAGTACTTC | CSARDRLARNEQYF | TRBJ2-4 | TRBD2 | TRBV20-1 | NA
TGTGCCAGCTCACCGGTAGCGTCGGGAGAGAATGAAAAACTGTTTTTT | CASSPVASGENEKLFF | TRBJ1-4 | NA | TRBV18 | NA
TGTGCCAGCAGTGGTCCGCAGAATTATGGCTACACCTTC | CASSGPQNYGYTF | TRBJ1-2 | NA | TRBV2 | NA
TGCAGTGCCCGAGGACGGACAGGTTCTTACGAGCAGTACTTC | CSARGRTGSYEQYF | TRBJ2-7 | TRBD1 | TRBV20-1 | once
TGCAGCGTCGCGTCGGGGGGGCCCTCGAATGAGCAGTTCTTC | CSVASGGPSNEQFF | TRBJ2-1 | TRBD2 | TRBV29-1 | NA
TGTGCCAGCACCCCACTAGCGGGGGGGCTCGGCGGGGAGCTGTTTTTT | CASTPLAGGLGGELFF | TRBJ2-2 | TRBD2 | TRBV27 | NA
TGTGCCAGCGGGGGGGTGAACTACGAGCAGTACTTC | CASGGVNYEQYF | TRBJ2-7 | TRBD2 | TRBV12-3/TRBV12-4 | NA
TGTGCCAGCAGTCGGACAGGCGATACCCTCTCTGGGGCCAACGTCCTGACTTTC | CASSRTGDTLSGANVLTF | TRBJ2-6 | TRBD1 | TRBV6-1 | NA
TGCAGTGCTGCCCGGACAGATTCCTACGAGCAGTACTTC | CSAARTDSYEQYF | TRBJ2-7 | NA | TRBV20-1 | many
TGTGCCAGCAGCTTAGAAGCGGGGGGGCGGGGTGAGCAGTTCTTC | CASSLEAGGRGEQFF | TRBJ2-1 | TRBD2 | TRBV7-2 | NA
TGTGCCAGCACTCGCGGGGGGGCCGAGCAGTACTTC | CASTRGGAEQYF | TRBJ2-7 | TRBD2 | TRBV7-2 | NA